This is a list of T cell receptor beta chains from one sample in a study of shared T cell receptors in the human thymus. Sequenced by immunoSEQ multiplex PCR; TCRdb stores in-frame clones only, minus some. The sample has roughly 560,000 clones, around three quarters seen once. These data were also filed under a second study, of human thymus T cells.

Material: thymocytes. The receptor source for this set is a boy under two years old with a congenital heart defect. Each CDR3 is given with its conserved first and last residue. D genes are given only for firm matches. Only part of the rows carry a size: once, few, many, or a class if the clone is expanded.

clone_size j_call d_call v_call cdr3_aa cdr3_nt
. TRBJ2-3 TRBD2 TRBV5-6 CASIPREGRADTQYF TGTGCCAGCATCCCCCGGGAGGGCCGGGCAGATACGCAGTATTTT
. TRBJ2-3 . TRBV5-1 CASSLVARPSTDTQYF TGCGCCAGCAGCTTGGTGGCTAGACCTAGCACAGATACGCAGTATTTT
. TRBJ2-1 TRBD2 TRBV5-1 CASSLGLSGRASNEQFF TGCGCCAGCAGCTTGGGTCTTAGCGGGAGGGCCTCCAATGAGCAGTTCTTC
. TRBJ2-2 TRBD2 TRBV29-1 CSGAGTSGHHSTGELFF TGCAGCGGGGCCGGGACTAGCGGGCATCACTCCACCGGGGAGCTGTTTTTT
. TRBJ1-5 TRBD1 TRBV19 CASSKRYRGNQPQHF TGTGCCAGTAGCAAAAGGTACAGGGGAAATCAGCCCCAGCATTTT
. TRBJ2-1 TRBD2 TRBV9 CASSVEKGAGDNEQFF TGTGCCAGCAGCGTAGAAAAGGGTGCGGGGGACAATGAGCAGTTCTTC
. TRBJ2-4 TRBD2 TRBV15 CATSRDTGGGKNIQYF TGTGCCACCAGCAGAGACACCGGGGGAGGGAAAAACATTCAGTACTTC
. TRBJ2-1 TRBD2 TRBV7-2 CASSCVRERSYNEQFF TGTGCCAGCAGCTGTGTGCGGGAGCGCTCGTACAATGAGCAGTTCTTC
. TRBJ2-5 . TRBV5-4 CASSLGPRERRYQETQYF TGTGCCAGCAGCTTGGGGCCAAGAGAAAGGAGGTACCAAGAGACCCAGTACTTC
. TRBJ2-7 . TRBV30 CAWSLASVDEQYF TGTGCCTGGAGTCTTGCTAGCGTCGACGAGCAGTACTTC
. TRBJ2-2 . TRBV19 CASSIPGVGTGELFF TGTGCCAGTAGTATACCGGGAGTCGGGACCGGGGAGCTGTTTTTT
. TRBJ2-3 TRBD1 TRBV5-1 CASSLGQGADTQYF TGCGCCAGCAGCTTGGGGCAGGGGGCCGATACGCAGTATTTT
. TRBJ2-1 . TRBV25-1 CASSEYDRSPFGEQFF TGTGCCAGCAGTGAATATGATAGGAGTCCCTTTGGTGAGCAGTTCTTC
. TRBJ2-1 TRBD2 TRBV27 CASSYRFLAEYNEQFF TGTGCCAGCAGCTACAGGTTCCTAGCGGAATACAATGAGCAGTTCTTC
. TRBJ2-1 TRBD2 TRBV4-3 CASNPGLAGDQGYNEQFF TGCGCCAGCAACCCGGGACTAGCGGGAGACCAAGGCTACAATGAGCAGTTCTTC
. TRBJ2-4 TRBD2 TRBV27 CASSKGVAGRTEYF TGTGCCAGCAGTAAGGGCGTCGCCGGGAGGACGGAGTACTTC
few TRBJ2-1 TRBD1 TRBV6-5 CASSYAPGQREQFF TGTGCCAGCAGTTACGCGCCGGGACAGAGGGAGCAGTTCTTC
. TRBJ1-1 TRBD1 TRBV2 CASRDRGGHTEAFF TGTGCCAGCAGGGACAGGGGTGGGCACACTGAAGCTTTCTTT
. TRBJ2-1 TRBD2 TRBV28 CASASGPYSGSCCEQFF TGTGCCAGCGCCTCCGGCCCCTATAGCGGGAGTTGTTGTGAGCAGTTCTTC
. TRBJ2-7 . TRBV11-3 CASSFGSTASYEQYF TGTGCCAGCAGCTTCGGATCGACTGCCTCCTACGAGCAGTACTTC
. TRBJ2-1 TRBD1 TRBV18 CASSPTTGADEQFF TGTGCCAGCTCACCGACTACAGGGGCCGATGAGCAGTTCTTC
few TRBJ1-2 . TRBV29-1 CSVLYRVEYTF TGCAGCGTTTTATACAGGGTGGAGTACACCTTC
. TRBJ1-1 . TRBV19 CASRESQGSEAFF TGTGCCAGTAGAGAGTCACAGGGATCGGAAGCTTTCTTT
. TRBJ2-5 . TRBV28 CASSLDRSQETQYF TGTGCCAGCAGTCTCGACAGGAGCCAAGAGACCCAGTACTTC
. TRBJ2-1 TRBD2 TRBV29-1 CSVTGTSAFF TGCAGCGTTACCGGGACTAGTGCGTTCTTC
. TRBJ2-4 . TRBV25-1 CASSDRTDIQYF TGTGCCAGCAGTGATAGGACTGACATTCAGTACTTC
few TRBJ1-3 . TRBV4-1 CASSQVEGRSGNTIYF TGCGCCAGCAGCCAAGTGGAGGGAAGGTCTGGAAACACCATATATTTT
. TRBJ1-3 . TRBV6-5 CASSPRGGLGNTIYF TGTGCCAGCAGTCCCCGAGGGGGTCTCGGAAACACCATATATTTT
. TRBJ1-2 TRBD1 TRBV30 CAWDSTGESGYTF TGTGCCTGGGACAGTACAGGGGAATCTGGCTACACCTTC
. TRBJ2-3 . TRBV6-5 CASSYSGQRTDTQYF TGTGCCAGCAGTTACTCGGGACAACGCACAGATACGCAGTATTTT
once TRBJ2-2 TRBD2 TRBV5-4 CASSQGLAGCTGELFF TGTGCCAGCAGTCAAGGACTAGCGGGATGCACCGGGGAGCTGTTTTTT
. TRBJ1-4 . TRBV4-2 CASNTKSTGDTTNEKLFF TGTGCCAGCAATACCAAGTCCACAGGAGATACAACTAATGAAAAACTGTTTTTT
. TRBJ1-3 . TRBV10-3 CAIMRGSGNTIYF TGTGCCATCATGAGGGGGTCAGGAAACACCATATATTTT
. TRBJ2-1 TRBD1 TRBV10-3 CAISPDRGVYNEQFF TGTGCCATCAGCCCAGACAGGGGAGTCTACAATGAGCAGTTCTTC
. TRBJ1-5 . TRBV9 CASSGRGIDQPQHF TGTGCCAGCAGCGGACGGGGAATTGATCAGCCCCAGCATTTT
. TRBJ2-7 . TRBV7-6 CASSTDTLAAYEQYF TGTGCCAGCAGCACCGACACCCTCGCTGCATACGAGCAGTACTTC
. TRBJ2-7 . TRBV6-1 CASSEAPGSLFGEQYF TGTGCCAGCAGTGAAGCTCCGGGAAGCCTTTTTGGCGAGCAGTACTTC
. TRBJ2-1 . TRBV19 CASSIERESDRDEQFF TGTGCCAGTAGTATAGAGCGGGAAAGTGATAGGGATGAGCAGTTCTTC
. TRBJ2-1 . TRBV28 CASTPSWEIPYNEQFF TGTGCCAGCACCCCATCGTGGGAGATCCCCTACAATGAGCAGTTCTTC
. TRBJ2-1 . TRBV5-1 CASSPTPLAGPYNEQFF TGCGCCAGCAGCCCTACCCCACTGGCGGGGCCCTACAATGAGCAGTTCTTC
. TRBJ2-1 . TRBV6-5 CASSYSRDNEQFF TGTGCCAGCAGTTACTCCCGGGACAATGAGCAGTTCTTC
. TRBJ1-1 . TRBV2 CASSAGGGLNTEAFF TGTGCCAGCAGTGCCGGGGGGGGGCTGAACACTGAAGCTTTCTTT
. TRBJ2-7 TRBD1 TRBV2 CASTLGTGTYEQYF TGTGCCAGCACTCTCGGGACAGGGACCTACGAGCAGTACTTC
. TRBJ1-5 . TRBV9 CASSAPGGNQPQHF TGTGCCAGCAGCGCCCCGGGGGGCAATCAGCCCCAGCATTTT
. TRBJ2-3 TRBD2 TRBV11-2 CASSTGLVTDTQYF TGTGCCAGCAGCACCGGACTAGTCACAGATACGCAGTATTTT
once TRBJ2-1 TRBD2 TRBV4-3 CASSQGGGGPTSGSPYVKFF TGCGCCAGCAGCCAAGGCGGAGGGGGGCCGACTAGCGGGAGCCCCTATGTCAAGTTCTTC
. TRBJ1-1 . TRBV11-2 CASSLVREQTEAFF TGTGCCAGCAGCTTAGTCAGGGAACAGACTGAAGCTTTCTTT
. TRBJ1-5 . TRBV7-8 CASSPRKDRRHSNQPQHF TGTGCCAGCAGCCCACGCAAAGACAGAAGACATAGCAATCAGCCCCAGCATTTT